Listed below are T cell receptor beta chains from one sample, sequenced in a study of CD8 T cells in ankylosing spondylitis. TCRdb re-analysed the 5' RACE reads in MiXCR, keeping a single row per CDR3 protein. The sample carries some 700,000 distinct CDR3 sequences, around 19% recorded once. The sample comprised blood, either unsorted or a sorted T cell fraction (not recorded which). Receptors originate from a male donor with ankylosing spondylitis. The CDR3 runs from the conserved cysteine through the conserved F or W. D genes are given only for firm matches. Clone size is shown for a subset of rows, as once, few, many or a class of expanded clone.

- | TRBJ2-3 | - | TRBV12-3/TRBV12-4 | TGTGCCAGCGGGGTAGGAAGCAACACAGATACGCAGTATTTT | CASGVGSNTDTQYF
- | TRBJ2-5 | few | TRBV5-1 | TGCGCCAGCAGCTTGAGGGAACAGGGCTTTCAAGAGACCCAGTACTTC | CASSLREQGFQETQYF
- | TRBJ1-5 | - | TRBV20-1 | TGCAGTGCTAGAGGATCGGGTGGGCTGGGTCGGCCCCAGCATTTT | CSARGSGGLGRPQHF
- | TRBJ2-6 | - | TRBV5-4 | TGTGCCAGCAGCTTGGTGGGGACCCTCTCACCCTCTGGGGCCAACGTCCTGACTTTC | CASSLVGTLSPSGANVLTF
- | TRBJ2-3 | - | TRBV12-3/TRBV12-4 | TGTGCCAGCAGTAGGGACGGTACTAGCACAGATACGCAGTATTTT | CASSRDGTSTDTQYF
- | TRBJ2-1 | once | TRBV10-3 | TGTGCCATGGGGGGGCCCTTGGATGAGCAGTTCTTC | CAMGGPLDEQFF
TRBD2 | TRBJ2-7 | few | TRBV29-1 | TGCAGCGTCAAACGTACTAGCGGGAGTTACGAGCAGTACTTC | CSVKRTSGSYEQYF
- | TRBJ2-7 | - | TRBV12-3/TRBV12-4 | TGTGCCAGCAGTTTTAATGTCTTTCTCGAGCAGTACTTC | CASSFNVFLEQYF
- | TRBJ2-7 | few | TRBV2 | TGTGCCAGCTGTATGGAATTCTTGCGGAGATCCTACGAGCAGTACTTC | CASCMEFLRRSYEQYF
- | TRBJ2-2 | few | TRBV29-1 | TGCAGCGCCGATTCCGGGACCACGAACACCGGGGAGCTGTTTTTT | CSADSGTTNTGELFF
TRBD1 | TRBJ1-6 | - | TRBV10-3 | TGTGCCATCAGTTCCGGGACAGGAGATTCACCCCTCCACTTT | CAISSGTGDSPLHF
- | TRBJ1-4 | - | TRBV4-1 | TGCGCCAGCAGTCGACAGGAAGGGAATGAAAAACTGTTTTTT | CASSRQEGNEKLFF
TRBD2 | TRBJ2-1 | - | TRBV13 | TGTGCCAGCAGCTTCGGGATAGCGGGGGGGCTCAATGAGCAGTTCTTC | CASSFGIAGGLNEQFF
TRBD2 | TRBJ2-7 | once | TRBV20-1 | TGCAGTGCTAGTCGGGGGACTAGCGGAAAATACGAGCAGTACTTC | CSASRGTSGKYEQYF
- | TRBJ2-1 | - | TRBV10-3 | TGTGCCATCAGTGTTTTAGGAAATAATGAGCAGTTCTTC | CAISVLGNNEQFF
- | TRBJ2-7 | - | TRBV6-2/TRBV6-3 | TGTGCCAGCAGTTACCGGGCCGACTCCTACGAGCAGTACTTC | CASSYRADSYEQYF
- | TRBJ2-5 | few | TRBV14 | TGTGCCAGCAGCCGACCGGGACTGCAAGAGACCCAGTACTTC | CASSRPGLQETQYF
TRBD2 | TRBJ2-5 | - | TRBV9 | TGTGCCAGCAGCGTAGGTGGTCTAGCGGGAGGACATCAAGAGACCCAGTACTTC | CASSVGGLAGGHQETQYF
- | TRBJ1-2 | - | TRBV7-9 | TGTGCCAGCAGCTCCCAGACTATGGGCTACACCTTC | CASSSQTMGYTF
TRBD1 | TRBJ2-7 | - | TRBV7-9 | TGTGCCAGCAGTTTTGAAACAGGGGGCGACGAGCAGTACTTC | CASSFETGGDEQYF
- | TRBJ2-2 | few | TRBV27 | TGTGCCAGCAGTCTAAACCCCAGGGGAGACACCGGGGAGCTGTTTTTT | CASSLNPRGDTGELFF
- | TRBJ2-3 | - | TRBV7-9 | TGTGCCAGCAGCCCAAAAGCGGGTTCCCCAGGAGATACGCAGTATTTT | CASSPKAGSPGDTQYF
- | TRBJ1-2 | few | TRBV20-1 | TGCAGTGCTAGAGATGTGAGGGAATCCTATGGCTACACCTTC | CSARDVRESYGYTF
TRBD2 | TRBJ2-5 | - | TRBV6-2/TRBV6-3 | TGTGCCAGCGTGCTAGCGGGAGAAGAGACCCAGTACTTC | CASVLAGEETQYF
- | TRBJ1-5 | few | TRBV4-2 | TGTGCCAGCAGCCAAAAAAATAGCAATCAGCCCCAGCATTTT | CASSQKNSNQPQHF
- | TRBJ2-3 | many | TRBV20-1 | TGCAGTGTCCAGGGATCCACAGATACGCAGTATTTT | CSVQGSTDTQYF
- | TRBJ2-5 | many | TRBV12-3/TRBV12-4 | TGTGCCAGCAGTCCCTACCGGGACAACCAAGAGACCCAGTACTTC | CASSPYRDNQETQYF
- | TRBJ1-3 | - | TRBV5-1 | TGCGCCAGCAGCTTGGGGTCCAGCTCTGGAAACACCATATATTTT | CASSLGSSSGNTIYF
- | TRBJ2-3 | - | TRBV5-1 | TGCGCCAGCAGCCCTGGAGCGGACTATCATCCAGATACGCAGTATTTT | CASSPGADYHPDTQYF
- | TRBJ2-1 | - | TRBV5-6 | TGTGCCAGCAGCCGAGGGGACGGAGCCTACAATGAGCAGTTCTTC | CASSRGDGAYNEQFF
TRBD1 | TRBJ1-5 | - | TRBV28 | TGTGCCAGCAGGGGACGGACAGGGGGGAGCAATCAGCCCCAGCATTTT | CASRGRTGGSNQPQHF
TRBD2 | TRBJ2-4 | - | TRBV9 | TGTGCCAGCAGCGTCTCTAGCGGGGTTTTAGCCAAAAACATTCAGTACTTC | CASSVSSGVLAKNIQYF
- | TRBJ1-5 | - | TRBV20-1 | TGCAGTGCTATCCCGCTCGGGACCATCAATCAGCCCCAGCATTTT | CSAIPLGTINQPQHF
TRBD1 | TRBJ2-2 | few | TRBV12-3/TRBV12-4 | TGTGCCAGCAGTCCAACGACAGGGGGCGTGAACACCGGGGAGCTGTTTTTT | CASSPTTGGVNTGELFF
TRBD2 | TRBJ2-1 | few | TRBV20-1 | TGCAGTGCTAGAGACGCGACTAGCGGGAACAATGAGCAGTTCTTC | CSARDATSGNNEQFF
TRBD1 | TRBJ1-4 | - | TRBV6-1 | TGTGCCAGCAGTGAAGCCCTTGGACAGGGAGGTGAAAAACTGTTTTTT | CASSEALGQGGEKLFF
- | TRBJ1-1 | - | TRBV27 | TGTGCCAGCAGTCCCCAAACGGTGAACACTGAAGCTTTCTTT | CASSPQTVNTEAFF